This entry describes one T cell receptor (beta chain). Its cognate antigen is unknown. The DNA ends 3 residues before the CDR3 does, and the rest of the CDR3 is filled in from the germline J gene. The entry originates in a study of Tregs in tolerant kidney transplant recipients. General observations from the study: For some patients, primers changed over time, blocking nucleotide-level comparison.

Measured with immunoSEQ multiplex PCR; TCRdb has only the in-frame clones, and not every one. Its table records 9,000 to 13,000 clones. Recipients received nonmyeloablative bone marrow transplants from related graft donors, with transient mixed chimerism. Trimming took off 1 base at V and 2 bases at J, with 6 bases between the two ends. Germline V gene lookup returns CDR1 SGHAT and CDR2 FQNNGV. This CDR3 is 13 amino acids long. The material sequenced was CD8+ T cells from blood (PBMCs), taken 24 months after the transplant. The receptor's source is a human patient who received a combined kidney and bone marrow transplant. Some T cells may have come from the graft donor. V and J are TRBV11-2 and TRBJ2-7; D gene ambiguous. The CDR3 sequence: CASSLGATYEQYF. The sequenced part of the CDR3 DNA is TGTGCCAGCAGCTTAGGGGCCACCTACGAG.